The rows below give T cell receptor beta chains drawn from one sample of a study of T cell responses to AZD1222 COVID-19 vaccine. Sequencing was performed with immunoSEQ multiplex PCR; in TCRdb, only in-frame clones are kept and a portion is missing. The table shows roughly 120,000 clones, with about 90% occurring only once. The sequencing here drew on peripheral blood, taken 28 days after the second AZD1222 dose. All receptors derive from an adult who received the AZD1222 COVID-19 vaccine. Each CDR3 is given with its conserved first and last residue. A D gene is named only where the DNA matches it firmly. Some rows have no size entry. The others give once, few or many, or a class for an expanded clone.

clone_size	v_call	j_call	d_call	cdr3_aa	cdr3_nt
.	TRBV5-1	TRBJ2-1	.	CASSLEVAEYNEQFF	TGCGCCAGCAGCTTGGAAGTAGCGGAGTACAATGAGCAGTTCTTC
once	TRBV10-3	TRBJ2-1	TRBD2	CAIRVSTGLAGGGAHNEQFF	TGTGCCATCAGAGTTTCGACGGGACTAGCGGGAGGGGGAGCCCATAATGAGCAGTTCTTC
once	TRBV27	TRBJ2-6	.	CASGSPGTHSSGANVLTF	TGTGCCAGCGGAAGCCCCGGGACACACTCCTCTGGGGCCAACGTCCTGACTTTC
.	TRBV7-2	TRBJ1-2	.	CASSLTRDYGYTF	TGTGCCAGCAGCTTAACCAGGGACTATGGCTACACCTTC
few	TRBV19	TRBJ2-1	TRBD1	CASMGWARTGYNEQFF	TGTGCCAGTATGGGGTGGGCTAGGACAGGTTACAATGAGCAGTTCTTC
.	TRBV6-5	TRBJ2-5	.	CASSYGDRQETQYF	TGTGCCAGCAGTTACGGCGACAGGCAAGAGACCCAGTACTTC
.	TRBV19	TRBJ1-5	TRBD1	CASSAGTGRPQHF	TGTGCCAGTAGTGCCGGGACAGGGAGGCCCCAGCATTTT
.	TRBV5-1	TRBJ2-1	.	CASSLLGADNEQFF	TGCGCCAGCAGCTTGTTGGGCGCGGACAATGAGCAGTTCTTC
once	TRBV28	TRBJ2-7	.	CASSLWVGTSSYEQYF	TGTGCCAGCAGTTTATGGGTCGGGACGAGCTCCTACGAGCAGTACTTC
.	TRBV7-2	TRBJ1-1	.	CASSLLIKEGTEAFF	TGTGCCAGCAGCTTACTCATAAAGGAGGGGACTGAAGCTTTCTTT
.	TRBV28	TRBJ1-2	TRBD1	CASSLRRGQNYGYTF	TGTGCCAGCAGTTTGAGGAGGGGGCAAAACTATGGCTACACCTTC
once	TRBV4-1	TRBJ1-3	.	CASSQVRGHQNSGNTIYF	TGCGCCAGCAGCCAAGTCAGGGGACACCAAAACTCTGGAAACACCATATATTTT
.	TRBV6-5	TRBJ1-2	.	CASRPRGAAGYTF	TGTGCCAGCAGGCCGCGAGGGGCTGCTGGCTACACCTTC
.	TRBV28	TRBJ1-5	.	CASRNRFSNQPQHF	TGTGCCAGCAGGAACAGGTTTAGCAATCAGCCCCAGCATTTT
many	TRBV5-1	TRBJ2-2	.	CASSARNTGELFF	TGCGCCAGCAGCGCTAGGAACACCGGGGAGCTGTTTTTT
.	TRBV9	TRBJ1-1	.	CASTPRSRTKNTEAFF	TGTGCCAGCACCCCAAGATCCAGGACAAAGAACACTGAAGCTTTCTTT
.	TRBV28	TRBJ2-7	.	CASSSSDRSSYEQYF	TGTGCCAGCAGTTCATCCGACAGGAGCTCCTACGAGCAGTACTTC
.	TRBV15	TRBJ1-5	.	CATSREGIQPQHF	TGTGCCACCAGCCGGGAGGGTATTCAGCCCCAGCATTTT
.	TRBV3-1/TRBV3-2	TRBJ2-1	TRBD2	CASSQELAGRNEQFF	TGTGCCAGCAGCCAAGAATTAGCGGGACGCAATGAGCAGTTCTTC
.	TRBV6-1	TRBJ1-2	.	CASSEVRRGGYTF	TGTGCCAGCAGTGAAGTCCGAAGGGGTGGCTACACCTTC
.	TRBV4-1	TRBJ2-7	TRBD2	CASSQGDGRRTYEQYF	TGCGCCAGCAGCCAAGGAGACGGGAGGCGGACCTACGAGCAGTACTTC
.	TRBV6-5	TRBJ2-5	.	CASLRPVLETQYF	TGTGCCAGCCTTCGCCCGGTTCTAGAGACCCAGTACTTC
.	TRBV19	TRBJ1-6	TRBD1	CASSNRQGRGNSPLHF	TGTGCCAGTAGTAACCGACAGGGGCGGGGGAATTCACCCCTCCACTTT
.	TRBV5-4	TRBJ1-2	.	CASSEGGGSYYGYTF	TGTGCCAGCAGCGAGGGAGGCGGATCTTACTATGGCTACACCTTC
.	TRBV6-5	TRBJ1-6	.	CASSWTAGDSPLHF	TGTGCCAGCAGCTGGACAGCTGGGGATTCACCCCTCCACTTT
.	TRBV28	TRBJ1-5	.	CASSFSQPQHF	TGTGCCAGCAGCTTCAGTCAGCCCCAGCATTTT
.	TRBV6-6	TRBJ1-2	TRBD1	CASSKGTGLYGYTF	TGTGCCAGCAGCAAGGGGACAGGGCTTTATGGCTACACCTTC
.	TRBV10-3	TRBJ1-1	.	CAISRGGTEAFF	TGTGCCATCAGTAGGGGAGGCACTGAAGCTTTCTTT
once	TRBV7-2	TRBJ2-7	.	CASSSSHYEQYF	TGTGCCAGCAGCTCGAGCCACTACGAGCAGTACTTC
.	TRBV2	TRBJ2-2	.	CASSEALEGLGELFF	TGTGCCAGCAGTGAAGCGCTTGAGGGGTTAGGGGAGCTGTTTTTT
few	TRBV2	TRBJ1-2	.	CASRELTLDIGYTF	TGTGCCAGCAGGGAACTGACACTAGATATCGGCTACACCTTC
.	TRBV6-6	TRBJ2-2	TRBD1	CASSTLQGAKVGELFF	TGTGCCAGCAGTACACTACAGGGGGCCAAGGTCGGGGAGCTGTTTTTT
once	TRBV3-1/TRBV3-2	TRBJ1-6	TRBD1	CASSQGPGTGLYNSPLHF	TGTGCCAGCAGCCAAGGACCCGGGACAGGACTTTATAATTCACCCCTCCACTTT
.	TRBV27	TRBJ2-5	TRBD2	CASSYRGDLKETQYF	TGTGCCAGCAGTTACCGGGGGGACCTGAAAGAGACCCAGTACTTC
few	TRBV6-5	TRBJ2-2	.	CASTIATGYGELFF	TGTGCCAGCACCATAGCCACAGGGTACGGGGAGCTGTTTTTT
.	TRBV14	TRBJ1-2	.	CASSQLGLVDGYTF	TGTGCCAGCAGCCAACTGGGTCTCGTCGATGGCTACACCTTC
.	TRBV28	TRBJ1-1	.	CASSFNTEAFF	TGTGCCAGCAGTTTTAACACTGAAGCTTTCTTT
.	TRBV5-5	TRBJ2-2	.	CASSLSGNTGELFF	TGTGCCAGCAGCTTGTCAGGGAACACCGGGGAGCTGTTTTTT
.	TRBV2	TRBJ1-1	.	CASSARAGLNTEAFF	TGTGCCAGCAGCGCGCGGGCAGGGCTGAACACTGAAGCTTTCTTT
.	TRBV11-2	TRBJ1-3	.	CASSSSGLVNSGNTIYF	TGTGCCAGCAGCTCATCGGGACTTGTCAACTCTGGAAACACCATATATTTT
.	TRBV5-1	TRBJ2-2	.	CASSLVGGDYTGELFF	TGCGCCAGCAGCTTGGTCGGAGGTGATTACACCGGGGAGCTGTTTTTT
.	TRBV18	TRBJ1-2	.	CASSPTGSLRIYGYTF	TGTGCCAGCTCACCCACCGGGAGCTTACGAATCTATGGCTACACCTTC
.	TRBV4-1	TRBJ2-1	.	CASSQDRSFGGRYNEQFF	TGCGCCAGCAGCCAAGATAGGAGCTTCGGGGGAAGATACAATGAGCAGTTCTTC